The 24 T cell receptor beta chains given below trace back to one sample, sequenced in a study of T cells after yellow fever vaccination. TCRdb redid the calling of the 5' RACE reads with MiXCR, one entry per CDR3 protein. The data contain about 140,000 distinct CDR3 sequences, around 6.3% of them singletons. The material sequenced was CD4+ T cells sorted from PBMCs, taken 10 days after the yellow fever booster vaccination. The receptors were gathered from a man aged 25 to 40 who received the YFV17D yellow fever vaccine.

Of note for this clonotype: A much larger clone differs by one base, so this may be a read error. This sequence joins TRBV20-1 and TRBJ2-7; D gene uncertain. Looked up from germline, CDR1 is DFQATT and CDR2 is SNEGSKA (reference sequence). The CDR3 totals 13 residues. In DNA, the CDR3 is TGCAGTGCTAGTTTGGGCGGATCCTACGATCAGTACTTC. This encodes CSASLGGSYDQYF.

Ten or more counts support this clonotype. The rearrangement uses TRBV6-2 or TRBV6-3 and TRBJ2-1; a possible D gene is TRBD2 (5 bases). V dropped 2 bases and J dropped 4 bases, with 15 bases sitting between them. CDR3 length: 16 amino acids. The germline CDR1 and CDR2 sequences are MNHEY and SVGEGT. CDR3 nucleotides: TGTGCCAGCAGTTACCAAAAGCCGGGCGGGTACAATGAGCAGTTCTTC. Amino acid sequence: CASSYQKPGGYNEQFF.

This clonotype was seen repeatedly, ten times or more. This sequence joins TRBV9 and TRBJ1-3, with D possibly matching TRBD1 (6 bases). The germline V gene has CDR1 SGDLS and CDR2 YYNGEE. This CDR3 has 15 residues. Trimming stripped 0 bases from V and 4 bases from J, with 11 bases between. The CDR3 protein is CASSVEGGSGNTIYF. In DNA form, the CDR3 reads TGTGCCAGCAGCGTAGAGGGGGGATCAGGAAACACCATATATTTT.

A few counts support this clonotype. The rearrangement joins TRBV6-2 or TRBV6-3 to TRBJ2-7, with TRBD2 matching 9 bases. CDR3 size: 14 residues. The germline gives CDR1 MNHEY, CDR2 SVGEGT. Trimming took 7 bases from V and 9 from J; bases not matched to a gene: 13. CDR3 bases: TGTGCCAGCATACACGCAGCGGGAGGTTCTCTGCAGTACTTC. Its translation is CASIHAAGGSLQYF.

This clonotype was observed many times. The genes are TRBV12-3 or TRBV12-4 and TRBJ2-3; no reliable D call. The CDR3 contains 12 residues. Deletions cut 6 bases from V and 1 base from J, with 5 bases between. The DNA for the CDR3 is TGTGCCAGCAGCCGAGGCACAGATACGCAGTATTTT. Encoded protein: CASSRGTDTQYF.

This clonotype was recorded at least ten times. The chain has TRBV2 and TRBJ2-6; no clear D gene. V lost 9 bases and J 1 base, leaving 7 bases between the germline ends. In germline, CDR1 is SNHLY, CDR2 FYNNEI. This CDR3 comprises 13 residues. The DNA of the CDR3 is TGTGCCAGGAGAACTTCTGGGGCCAACGTCCTGACTTTC. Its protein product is CARRTSGANVLTF.

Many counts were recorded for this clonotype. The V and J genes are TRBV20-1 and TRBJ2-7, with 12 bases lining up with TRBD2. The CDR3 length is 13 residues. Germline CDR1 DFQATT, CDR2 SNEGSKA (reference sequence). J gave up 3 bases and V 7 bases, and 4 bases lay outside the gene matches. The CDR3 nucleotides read TGCAGTGTGAGGACTAGCGGGGTCTACGAGCAGTACTTC. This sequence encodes CSVRTSGVYEQYF.

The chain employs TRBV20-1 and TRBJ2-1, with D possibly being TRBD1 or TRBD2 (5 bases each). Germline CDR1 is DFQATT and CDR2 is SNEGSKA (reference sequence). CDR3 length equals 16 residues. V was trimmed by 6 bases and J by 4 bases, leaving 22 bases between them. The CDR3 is CSAPITGREMYNEQFF. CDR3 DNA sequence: TGCAGTGCCCCAATAACAGGCAGGGAGATGTACAATGAGCAGTTCTTC.

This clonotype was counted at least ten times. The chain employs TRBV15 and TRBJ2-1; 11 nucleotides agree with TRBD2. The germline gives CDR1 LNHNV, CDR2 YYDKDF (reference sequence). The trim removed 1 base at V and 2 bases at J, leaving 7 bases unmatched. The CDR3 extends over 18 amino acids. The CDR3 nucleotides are TGTGCCACCAGCAGAGGTTCTAGCGGGAGGCGGGCCTACAATGAGCAGTTCTTC. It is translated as CATSRGSSGRRAYNEQFF.

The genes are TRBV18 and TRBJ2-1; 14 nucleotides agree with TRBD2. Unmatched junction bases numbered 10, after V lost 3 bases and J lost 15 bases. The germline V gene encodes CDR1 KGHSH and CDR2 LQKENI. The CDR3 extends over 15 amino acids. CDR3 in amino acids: CASSPSPGTSGSRFF. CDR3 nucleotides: TGTGCCAGCTCACCGTCACCGGGGACTAGCGGGAGTAGGTTCTTC.

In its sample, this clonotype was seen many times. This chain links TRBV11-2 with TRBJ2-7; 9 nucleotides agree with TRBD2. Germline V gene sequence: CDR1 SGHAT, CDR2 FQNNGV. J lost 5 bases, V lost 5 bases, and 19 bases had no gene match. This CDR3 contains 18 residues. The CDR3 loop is CASSHRTGSGRRSHEQYF. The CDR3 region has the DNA TGTGCCAGCAGCCACCGTACTGGTAGCGGGAGAAGATCCCACGAGCAGTACTTC.

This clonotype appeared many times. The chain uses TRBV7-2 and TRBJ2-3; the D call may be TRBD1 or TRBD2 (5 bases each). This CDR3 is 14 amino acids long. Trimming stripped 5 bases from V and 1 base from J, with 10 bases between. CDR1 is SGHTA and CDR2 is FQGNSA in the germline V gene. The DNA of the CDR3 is TGTGCCAGCAGCCGTATGGGGGGCACAGATACGCAGTATTTT. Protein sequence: CASSRMGGTDTQYF.

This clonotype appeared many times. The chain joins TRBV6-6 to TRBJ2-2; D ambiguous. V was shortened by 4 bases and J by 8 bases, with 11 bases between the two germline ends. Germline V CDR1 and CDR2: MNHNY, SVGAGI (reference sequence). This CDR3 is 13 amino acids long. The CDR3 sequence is CASSSGSRGELFF. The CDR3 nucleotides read TGTGCCAGCAGTTCCGGTTCTCGGGGGGAGCTGTTTTTT.

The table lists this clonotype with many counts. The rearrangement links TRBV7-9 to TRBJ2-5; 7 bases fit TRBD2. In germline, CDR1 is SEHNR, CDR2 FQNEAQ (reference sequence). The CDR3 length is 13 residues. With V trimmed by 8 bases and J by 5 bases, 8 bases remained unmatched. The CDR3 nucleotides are TGTGCCAGCCAGGGAGGGCCATGGGAGACCCAGTACTTC. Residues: CASQGGPWETQYF.

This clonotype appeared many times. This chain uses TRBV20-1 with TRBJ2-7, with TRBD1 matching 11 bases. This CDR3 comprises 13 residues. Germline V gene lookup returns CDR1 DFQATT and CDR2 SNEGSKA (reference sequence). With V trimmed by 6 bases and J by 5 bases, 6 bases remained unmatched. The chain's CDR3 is CSAAGQGDNEQYF. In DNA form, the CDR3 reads TGCAGTGCGGCGGGACAGGGGGACAACGAGCAGTACTTC.

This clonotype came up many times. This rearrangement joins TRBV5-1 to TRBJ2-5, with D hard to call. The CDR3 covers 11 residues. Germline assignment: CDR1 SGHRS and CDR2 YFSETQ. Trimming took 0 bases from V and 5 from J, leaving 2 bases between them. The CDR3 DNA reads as TGCGCCAGCAGCTTGGATGAGACCCAGTACTTC. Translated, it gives CASSLDETQYF.

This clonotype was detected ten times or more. CDR3: CATSDRGSSGSLSNEQFF. The CDR3 DNA follows: TGTGCCACCAGTGACCGGGGGTCCTCCGGGAGTCTCTCGAATGAGCAGTTCTTC. The V call is TRBV24-1, the J call TRBJ2-1, with D perhaps matching TRBD2 (6 bases). CDR1 is KGHDR and CDR2 is SFDVKD in the germline V gene. Trimming left V 4 bases short and J 7 bases short, with 25 bases between. CDR3 length: 18 residues.

For the CDR3, the DNA is TGTGCTAGCCAACCCGACACGAACACCGGGGAGCTGTTTTTT. Its translation: CASQPDTNTGELFF. This chain joins TRBV7-7 and TRBJ2-2; D is uncertain. CDR3 size: 14 residues. Per germline, CDR1 SSHAT and CDR2 FNYEAQ (reference sequence).

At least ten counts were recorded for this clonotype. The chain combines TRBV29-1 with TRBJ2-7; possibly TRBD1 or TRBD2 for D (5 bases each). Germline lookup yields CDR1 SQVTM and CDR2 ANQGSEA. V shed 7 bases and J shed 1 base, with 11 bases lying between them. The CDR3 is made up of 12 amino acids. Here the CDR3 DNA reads TGCAGCGCCTCGGGACGGTCCTACGAGCAGTACTTC. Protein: CSASGRSYEQYF.

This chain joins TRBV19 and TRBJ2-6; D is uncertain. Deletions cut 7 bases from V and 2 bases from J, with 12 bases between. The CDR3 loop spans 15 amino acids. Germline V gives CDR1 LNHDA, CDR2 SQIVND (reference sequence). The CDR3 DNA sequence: TGTGCCAGTATAGACGGTGGCGCTGGGGCCAACGTCCTGACTTTC. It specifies CASIDGGAGANVLTF. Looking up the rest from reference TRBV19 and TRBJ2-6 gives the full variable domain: DGGITQSPKYLFRKEGQNVTLSCEQNLNHDAMYWYRQDPGQGLRLIYYSQIVNDFQKGDIAEGYSVSREKKESFPLTVTSAQKNPTAFYLCASIDGGAGANVLTFGAGSRLTVL.

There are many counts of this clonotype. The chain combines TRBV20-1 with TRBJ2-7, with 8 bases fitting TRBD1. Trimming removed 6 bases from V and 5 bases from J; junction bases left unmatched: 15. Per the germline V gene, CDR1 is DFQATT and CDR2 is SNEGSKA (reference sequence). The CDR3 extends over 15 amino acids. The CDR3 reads CSASGRTGYSDEQYF. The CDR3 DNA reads TGCAGTGCCAGTGGTCGGACAGGGTATTCCGACGAGCAGTACTTC.

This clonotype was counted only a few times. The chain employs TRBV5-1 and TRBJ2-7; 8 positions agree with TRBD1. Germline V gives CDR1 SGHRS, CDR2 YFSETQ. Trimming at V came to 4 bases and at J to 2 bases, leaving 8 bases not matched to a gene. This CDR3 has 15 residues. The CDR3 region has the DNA TGCGCCAGCAGCCGATCCGGGACAGGACCCTACGAGCAGTACTTC. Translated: CASSRSGTGPYEQYF.

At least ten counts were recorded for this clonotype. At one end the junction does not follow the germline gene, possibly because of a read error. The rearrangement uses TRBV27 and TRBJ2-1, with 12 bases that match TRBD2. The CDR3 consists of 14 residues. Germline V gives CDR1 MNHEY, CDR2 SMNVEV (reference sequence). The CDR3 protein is CASSIRSLAGGVIF. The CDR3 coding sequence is TGTGCCAGCAGTATCCGGAGCCTAGCGGGAGGGGTGATCTTC.

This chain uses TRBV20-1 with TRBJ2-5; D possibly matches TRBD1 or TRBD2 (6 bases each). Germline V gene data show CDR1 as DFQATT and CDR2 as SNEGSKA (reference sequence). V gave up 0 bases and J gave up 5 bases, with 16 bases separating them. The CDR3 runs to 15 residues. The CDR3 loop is CSARDPNTGRETQYF. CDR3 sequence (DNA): TGCAGTGCTAGAGATCCGAACACAGGGAGGGAGACCCAGTACTTC.